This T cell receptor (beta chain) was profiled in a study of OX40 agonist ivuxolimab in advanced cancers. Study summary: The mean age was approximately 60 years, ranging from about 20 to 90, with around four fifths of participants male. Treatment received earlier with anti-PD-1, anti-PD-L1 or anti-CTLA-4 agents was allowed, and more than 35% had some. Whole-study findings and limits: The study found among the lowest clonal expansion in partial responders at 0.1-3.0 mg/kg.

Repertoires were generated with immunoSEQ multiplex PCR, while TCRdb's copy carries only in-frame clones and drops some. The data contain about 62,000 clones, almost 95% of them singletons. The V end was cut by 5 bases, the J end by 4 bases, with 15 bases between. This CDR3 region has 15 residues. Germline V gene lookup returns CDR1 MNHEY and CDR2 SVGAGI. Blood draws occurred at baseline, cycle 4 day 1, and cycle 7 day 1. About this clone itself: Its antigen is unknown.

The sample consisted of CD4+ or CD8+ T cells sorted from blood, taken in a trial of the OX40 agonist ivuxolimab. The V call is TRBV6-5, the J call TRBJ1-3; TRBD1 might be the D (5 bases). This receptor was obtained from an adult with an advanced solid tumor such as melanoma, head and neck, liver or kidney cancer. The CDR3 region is CASSPRGVWGNTIYF. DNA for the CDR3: TGTGCCAGCAGTCCTCGGGGCGTATGGGGAAACACCATATATTTT.